These 23 T cell receptor beta chains share one sample of origin, sequenced in a study of blood T cell repertoires in COVID-19. Produced via immunoSEQ multiplex PCR; TCRdb's table is partial and in-frame only. The table shows about 130,000 clones, with approximately 85% occurring only once. Sequencing was performed on peripheral blood. These receptors originate from a human donor in a cohort sampled during active COVID-19.

The chain uses TRBV6-5 and TRBJ1-2; D possibly corresponds to TRBD1 (5 bases). In germline, CDR1 is MNHEY, CDR2 SVGAGI. Trimming left V 8 bases short and J 4 bases short, with 11 bases between. This CDR3 has 12 residues. For the CDR3, the DNA is TGTGCCAGCCGGACATTACCCTATGGCTACACCTTC. It encodes CASRTLPYGYTF.

This clone appeared once. The chain uses TRBV5-1 and TRBJ2-2; 8 nucleotides align to TRBD2. The CDR3 sequence is 15 residues long. CDR1 and CDR2 from the germline V gene are SGHRS and YFSETQ. Trimming cost V 7 bases and J 0 bases; bases outside gene matches: 5. CDR3 sequence reads: CASSGGGPNTGELFF. CDR3 bases: TGCGCCAGCTCCGGGGGGGGGCCGAACACCGGGGAGCTGTTTTTT.

This clone was counted once. The rearrangement uses TRBV5-4 and TRBJ2-2, with D unclear. Per the germline V gene, CDR1 is SGHNT and CDR2 is YYREEE (reference sequence). The CDR3 contains 14 residues. The V end was cut by 2 bases, the J end by 4 bases, with 9 bases between. The CDR3 DNA reads TGTGCCAGCAGCTTCGCGGCGACCACCGGGGAGCTGTTTTTT. Protein sequence: CASSFAATTGELFF.

This chain links TRBV4-1 with TRBJ2-5; the match to TRBD2 covers 11 bases. Losses at the gene ends were 1 base for V and 6 bases for J; bases not matched to a gene: 7. CDR1 and CDR2 from the germline V gene are MGHRA and YSYEKL. This CDR3 spans 16 amino acids. The DNA of the CDR3 is TGCGCCAGCAGCCAAGTAGCGGGGGGGCCGGGTCAGACCCAGTACTTC. It specifies CASSQVAGGPGQTQYF.

The chain combines TRBV29-1 with TRBJ2-5; 7 bases fit TRBD1. The junction had 13 bases not matched to a gene; V was cut back by 4 bases and J by 2 bases. CDR3 length: 16 residues. Germline lookup yields CDR1 SQVTM and CDR2 ANQGSEA. The CDR3 DNA sequence: TGCAGCGTTGGGGTTCCTCGGGACAGAATGCAAGAGACCCAGTACTTC. Protein: CSVGVPRDRMQETQYF.

This sequence joins TRBV25-1 and TRBJ1-6; D gene uncertain. The V gene's germline CDR1 is MGHDK and CDR2 SYGVNS. The CDR3 contains 13 residues. Trimming stripped 3 bases from V and 9 bases from J, with 9 bases between. In DNA, the CDR3 is TGTGCCAGCAGTGATAACTTTGGTTCACCCCTCCACTTT. This sequence encodes CASSDNFGSPLHF.

The rearrangement joins TRBV6-4 to TRBJ2-3, with 8 bases matching TRBD2. CDR3 size: 15 residues. CDR1 is MRHNA, CDR2 SNTAGT, per germline. Germline trimming cut 0 bases from V and 3 bases from J; bases unmatched to any gene: 2. CDR3 in amino acids: CASSDSSGETDTQYF. In DNA, the CDR3 is TGTGCCAGCAGTGACTCTAGCGGGGAGACAGATACGCAGTATTTT.

This rearrangement joins TRBV6-2 or TRBV6-3 to TRBJ2-2, with D possibly being TRBD1 (5 bases). V lost 6 bases to trimming and J lost 1 base, with 15 bases between them. The germline CDR1 and CDR2 sequences are MNHEY and SVGEGT. The CDR3 totals 16 residues. In DNA form, the CDR3 reads TGTGCCAGCAGCCGTCGAGTTACAGGGAACACCGGGGAGCTGTTTTTT. This encodes CASSRRVTGNTGELFF.

The V call is TRBV11-2, the J call TRBJ1-1; D is unclear. V shed 2 bases and J shed 4 bases, with 8 bases lying between them. Germline CDR1 and CDR2: SGHAT and FQNNGV. The length of the CDR3 is 13 residues. CDR3 sequence reads: CASSLRKLTEAFF. Here the CDR3 DNA reads TGTGCCAGCAGCTTACGTAAACTCACTGAAGCTTTCTTT.

V is TRBV10-3 and J is TRBJ2-3; 8 bases map to TRBD2. CDR3 length equals 15 residues. Germline lookup yields CDR1 ENHRY and CDR2 SYGVKD. The trim removed 6 bases at V and 5 bases at J, leaving 10 bases unmatched. The DNA for the CDR3 is TGTGCCATCAGGGCCCTGACAGCGGGAGAAGATACGCAGTATTTT. Amino acids: CAIRALTAGEDTQYF.

This clone was seen a handful of times. This chain connects TRBV5-1 to TRBJ2-7; 10 bases are shared with TRBD1. Unmatched junction bases numbered 2, after V lost 0 bases and J lost 5 bases. The CDR3 has 14 residues. The germline V gene encodes CDR1 SGHRS and CDR2 YFSETQ. The CDR3 sequence is CASSLGDRGDEQYF. The CDR3, as DNA: TGCGCCAGCAGCTTGGGGGACAGGGGCGACGAGCAGTACTTC.

This clone came up once. This chain joins TRBV23-1 and TRBJ1-4; D is ambiguous. TRBV23-1 is noted as an ORF with a role that remains uncertain. This CDR3 contains 16 residues. Deletions cut 5 bases from V and 7 bases from J, with 20 bases between. The CDR3 nucleotides read TGCGCCAGCAGTGTCGGGTCCCCGAATTCGGTTGAAAAACTGTTTTTT. It translates to CASSVGSPNSVEKLFF.

This clone was detected once. V gene TRBV6-1 combines with J gene TRBJ2-1; D perhaps matches TRBD2 (5 bases). Germline V gene lookup returns CDR1 MNHNS and CDR2 SASEGT. This CDR3 has 17 amino acids. V was shortened by 4 bases and J by 2 bases, with 18 bases between the two germline ends. The CDR3 DNA reads TGTGCCAGCAGTGCCATCAAAGGGTTACTAGCCTACAATGAGCAGTTCTTC. This sequence encodes CASSAIKGLLAYNEQFF.

The rearrangement uses TRBV4-1 and TRBJ2-5, with TRBD2 matching 13 bases. The junction had 10 bases not matched to a gene; V was cut back by 4 bases and J by 5 bases. The CDR3 loop spans 17 amino acids. In germline, CDR1 is MGHRA, CDR2 YSYEKL. The CDR3 bases are TGCGCCAGCAGCCTTCGGACTAGCGGGAGCACGGGGGAGACCCAGTACTTC. Translation: CASSLRTSGSTGETQYF.

This rearrangement joins TRBV9 to TRBJ2-7, with TRBD2 matching 7 bases. Germline values: CDR1 SGDLS, CDR2 YYNGEE. V lost 0 bases and J lost 5; bases outside the gene matches: 17. The CDR3 is made up of 18 amino acids. DNA of the CDR3: TGTGCCAGCAGCGTAGTCCCTGGGGACTACGCGGTTTTAAACGAGCAGTACGTC. This encodes CASSVVPGDYAVLNEQYV.

The chain recombines TRBV7-3 with TRBJ2-2; TRBD2 matches 11 bases. The CDR3 totals 15 residues. V shed 5 bases, J shed 6 bases, and the junction held 5 bases outside the gene matches. Germline values: CDR1 SGHTA, CDR2 FQGTGA. The chain's CDR3 is CASSTLAGGAGELFF. The CDR3, as DNA: TGTGCCAGCAGCACCCTAGCGGGGGGAGCCGGGGAGCTGTTTTTT.

The chain uses TRBV15 and TRBJ2-3, with no clear D. The V gene lost 1 base and the J gene lost 8 bases, with 7 bases spanning the gap. Germline CDR1 LNHNV, CDR2 YYDKDF (reference sequence). The CDR3 loop spans 12 amino acids. CDR3 in amino acids: CATSRGSSTQYF. The CDR3 DNA is TGTGCCACCAGCAGAGGGAGCAGTACGCAGTATTTT.

This rearrangement joins TRBV18 to TRBJ2-6; D gene ambiguous. The CDR3 extends over 16 amino acids. V shed 3 bases and J shed 4 bases, with 13 bases lying between them. Per the germline V gene, CDR1 is KGHSH and CDR2 is LQKENI. Here the CDR3 DNA reads TGTGCCAGCTCACCTGGTGCAGTTCAAGGGGCCAACGTCCTGACTTTC. Translation gives CASSPGAVQGANVLTF.

The rearrangement links TRBV15 to TRBJ2-3, with 8 bases that match TRBD1. The CDR3 has 15 amino acids. V shed 5 bases, J shed 0 bases, and the junction held 4 bases outside the gene matches. Germline CDR1 reads LNHNV; CDR2 reads YYDKDF (reference sequence). The CDR3 reads CATSEDRGSTDTQYF. The DNA for the CDR3 is TGTGCCACCAGCGAAGACAGGGGAAGCACAGATACGCAGTATTTT.

The J gene is TRBJ1-1, the V gene TRBV25-1, with D maybe TRBD1 (5 bases). The CDR3 totals 16 residues. From germline, CDR1 is MGHDK and CDR2 SYGVNS. V was trimmed by 1 base and J by 1 base, leaving 13 bases between them. In nucleotides, the CDR3 is TGTGCCAGCAGTGAATGGGGGGGGTTGGGGAACACTGAAGCTTTCTTT. Translation: CASSEWGGLGNTEAFF.

CDR3 protein: CASSVNNYGYTF. In DNA form, the CDR3 reads TGTGCCAGCAGTGTTAATAACTATGGCTACACCTTC. The chain employs TRBV25-1 and TRBJ1-2; D not resolved. Germline CDR1 MGHDK, CDR2 SYGVNS. The length of the CDR3 is 12 residues. Trimming stripped 4 bases from V and 1 base from J, with 4 bases between.

This clone has only a few counts. Different DNA sequences within this sample yield the same CDR3. V gene TRBV30 combines with J gene TRBJ2-3; D possibly corresponds to TRBD1 (6 bases). V was pared by 3 bases and J by 3 bases, with 7 bases between. Germline lookup yields CDR1 GTSNPN and CDR2 SVGIG (reference sequence). This CDR3 has 12 amino acids. This chain's CDR3 is CAWSTGTDTQYF. DNA for the CDR3: TGTGCCTGGAGCACAGGGACAGATACGCAGTATTTT. The full variable domain, in which reference TRBV30 and TRBJ2-3 provide the parts outside the CDR3, is SQTIHQWPATLVQPVGSPLSLECTVEGTSNPNLYWYRQAAGRGLQLLFYSVGIGQISSEVPQNLSASRPQDRQFILSSKKLLLSDSGFYLCAWSTGTDTQYFGPGTRLTVL.

This chain uses TRBV3-1 (or the pseudogene TRBV3-2) with TRBJ1-1; possibly TRBD1 for D (6 bases). The V gene lost 1 base and the J gene lost 8 bases, with 8 bases spanning the gap. Germline V lookup: CDR1 LGHDT, CDR2 YNNKEL (reference sequence). The CDR3 totals 12 residues. The CDR3 is CASSQGDREAFF. The CDR3 DNA reads TGTGCCAGCAGCCAAGGAGACAGGGAAGCTTTCTTT.